This TCR beta chain originates from a study of CD8 T cells in Susac syndrome. Reverse transcription of roughly 0.5 to 1 ug RNA was performed with random hexamers. TCRdb analysed the immunoSEQ multiplex PCR reads with MiXCR anew, one entry per CDR3 protein. The sample yields about 77,000 distinct CDR3 sequences, around 93% seen once. The V and J ends lost 3 bases and 4 bases respectively, with 12 bases between them. This CDR3 comprises 13 residues. The germline CDR1 and CDR2 sequences are SQVTM and ANQGSEA. The material sequenced was CD4+ T cells from PBMCs. V and J are TRBV29-1 and TRBJ1-1; D might be TRBD1 (5 bases). The sequence was collected from a human donor with Susac syndrome. The CDR3 sequence is CSVDIGAGTEAFF. The DNA for the CDR3 is TGCAGCGTTGATATCGGGGCCGGCACTGAAGCTTTCTTT.